The rows below give T cell receptor beta chains drawn from one sample of a study of shared clonotypes between healthy human individuals. Clones were read by immunoSEQ multiplex PCR, and TCRdb kept only the in-frame ones, dropping some. The data contain approximately 500,000 clones, over 60% of them singletons. The specimen was PBMCs. The origin of the receptors is a woman aged 40-49 years in good health. Some clones in this sample may be carry-over from other donors' samples. Each CDR3 is given with its conserved first and last residue. A D gene is named only where the DNA matches it firmly. Clone size is given for some rows only: seen once, a few or many times, or a class if the clone is expanded.

j_call v_call d_call clone_size cdr3_length cdr3_nt cdr3_aa
TRBJ2-7 TRBV4-3 TRBD2 once 17 TGCGCCAGCAGCCAAGATCTAACGGGAGGGCCCCACTACGAGCAGTACTTC CASSQDLTGGPHYEQYF
TRBJ1-3 TRBV20-1 - - 11 TGCAGTGCTAGGGGGAAACACACCATATATTTT CSARGKHTIYF
TRBJ2-3 TRBV7-7 - once 14 TGTGCTAGCAGCTTAGACAGCCACACAGATACGCAGTATTTT CASSLDSHTDTQYF
TRBJ1-1 TRBV5-6 TRBD1 - 14 TGTGCCAGCAGCGAAACAGGGGAGAACACTGAAGCTTTCTTT CASSETGENTEAFF
TRBJ1-2 TRBV9 TRBD1 once 13 TGTGCCAGCAGCCCCGGACAGGGTGACGGCTACACCTTC CASSPGQGDGYTF
TRBJ2-5 TRBV5-4 TRBD1 - 14 TGTGCCAGCAGCTGGGAGGGACAGGGAGAGACCCAGTACTTC CASSWEGQGETQYF
TRBJ1-2 TRBV28 TRBD1 - 13 TGTGCCAGCAGTCAGGGGGAATTTGGTGGCTACACCTTC CASSQGEFGGYTF
TRBJ2-1 TRBV10-2 - once 13 TGCGCCAGCGCGCCGGGAGATTATACTGAGCAGTTCTTC CASAPGDYTEQFF
TRBJ1-5 TRBV30 - - 14 TGTGCCTGGGGCGGCCGGGCCTTCAATCAGCCCCAGCATTTT CAWGGRAFNQPQHF
TRBJ2-1 TRBV11-2 TRBD2 - 13 TGTGCCAGCAGCTTACAGCGGGAGACTGAGCAGTTCTTC CASSLQRETEQFF
TRBJ2-2 TRBV18 TRBD1 - 15 TGTGCCATCCCAGGCATGGGACAGTACACCGGGGAGCTGTTTTTT CAIPGMGQYTGELFF
TRBJ1-1 TRBV28 - few 14 TGTGCCAGCAGTTCCGTCCCACAGGCCACTGAAGCTTTCTTT CASSSVPQATEAFF
TRBJ1-1 TRBV5-1 TRBD1 - 12 TGCGCCAGCAGACAGGGGGACACTGAAGCTTTCTTT CASRQGDTEAFF
TRBJ1-3 TRBV5-6 - - 15 TGTGCCAGCAGCTTGAGCGGGGGCGGTGGGTACACCATATATTTT CASSLSGGGGYTIYF
TRBJ2-2 TRBV11-3 TRBD2 - 16 TGTGCCAGCAGCTTAGGACTAGCGGGAGAGACCGGGGAGCTGTTTTTT CASSLGLAGETGELFF
TRBJ2-1 TRBV5-1 TRBD2 - 17 TGCGCCAGCAGCTTGGTCACTAGCGGGAGTTTCTACAATGAGCAGTTCTTC CASSLVTSGSFYNEQFF